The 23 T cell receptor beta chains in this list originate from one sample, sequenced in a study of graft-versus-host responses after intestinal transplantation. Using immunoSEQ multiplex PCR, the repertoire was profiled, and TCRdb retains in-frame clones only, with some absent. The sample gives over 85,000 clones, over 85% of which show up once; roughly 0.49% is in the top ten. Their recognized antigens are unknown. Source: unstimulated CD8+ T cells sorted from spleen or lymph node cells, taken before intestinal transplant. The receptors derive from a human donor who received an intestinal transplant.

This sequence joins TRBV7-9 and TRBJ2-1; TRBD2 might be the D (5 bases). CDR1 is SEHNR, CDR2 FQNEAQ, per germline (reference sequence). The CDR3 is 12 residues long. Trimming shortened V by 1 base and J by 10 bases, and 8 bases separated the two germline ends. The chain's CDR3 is CASSLGTGEQFF. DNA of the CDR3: TGTGCCAGCAGCTTAGGGACTGGCGAGCAGTTCTTC.

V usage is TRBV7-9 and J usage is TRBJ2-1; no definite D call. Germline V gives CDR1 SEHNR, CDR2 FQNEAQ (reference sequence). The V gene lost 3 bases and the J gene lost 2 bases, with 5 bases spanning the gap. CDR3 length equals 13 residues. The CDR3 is CASSLAPYNEQFF. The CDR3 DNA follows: TGTGCCAGCAGCTTGGCCCCCTACAATGAGCAGTTCTTC.

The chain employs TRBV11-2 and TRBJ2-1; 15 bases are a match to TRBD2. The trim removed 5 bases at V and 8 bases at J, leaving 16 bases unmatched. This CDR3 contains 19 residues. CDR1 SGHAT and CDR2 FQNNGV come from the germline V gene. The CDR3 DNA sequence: TGTGCCAGCAGCCCCGAGGGGCGGACTAGCGGGGGGGCTTCCCATGAGCAGTTCTTC. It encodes CASSPEGRTSGGASHEQFF.

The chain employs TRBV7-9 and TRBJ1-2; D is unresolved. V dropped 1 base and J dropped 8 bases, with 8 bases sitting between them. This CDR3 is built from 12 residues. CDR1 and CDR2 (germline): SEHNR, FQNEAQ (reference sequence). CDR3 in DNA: TGTGCCAGCAGCTTAGTGAGCGGGGGCTACACCTTC. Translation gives CASSLVSGGYTF.

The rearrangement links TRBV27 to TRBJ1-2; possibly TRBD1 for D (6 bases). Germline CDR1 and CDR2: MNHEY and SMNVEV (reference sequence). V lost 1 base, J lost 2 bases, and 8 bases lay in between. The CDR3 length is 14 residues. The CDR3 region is CASSLWGGNYGYTF. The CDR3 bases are TGTGCCAGCAGTTTATGGGGGGGCAACTATGGCTACACCTTC.

The CDR3: CASRETGALVDGYTF. The DNA of the CDR3 is TGTGCCAGCAGGGAGACAGGGGCGCTTGTGGATGGCTACACCTTC. This chain links TRBV2 with TRBJ1-2, with 8 bases identical to TRBD1. From germline, CDR1 is SNHLY and CDR2 FYNNEI. Trimming cost V 6 bases and J 6 bases; bases outside gene matches: 12. The CDR3 is made up of 15 amino acids.

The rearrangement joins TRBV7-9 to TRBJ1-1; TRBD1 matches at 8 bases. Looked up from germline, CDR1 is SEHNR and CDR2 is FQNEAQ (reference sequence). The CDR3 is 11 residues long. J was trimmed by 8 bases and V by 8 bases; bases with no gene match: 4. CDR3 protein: CASSGQGEAFF. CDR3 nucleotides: TGTGCCAGCTCTGGACAGGGAGAAGCTTTCTTT.

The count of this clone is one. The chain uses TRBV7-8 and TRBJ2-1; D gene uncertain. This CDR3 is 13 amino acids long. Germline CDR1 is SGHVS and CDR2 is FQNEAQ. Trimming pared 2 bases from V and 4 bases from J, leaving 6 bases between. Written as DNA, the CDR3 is TGTGCCAGCAGCTTAAATAGTTACAATGAGCAGTTCTTC. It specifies CASSLNSYNEQFF.

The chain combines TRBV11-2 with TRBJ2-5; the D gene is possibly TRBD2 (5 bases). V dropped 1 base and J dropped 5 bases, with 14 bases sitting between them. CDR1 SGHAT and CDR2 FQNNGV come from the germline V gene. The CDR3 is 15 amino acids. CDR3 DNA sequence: TGTGCCAGCAGCTTAGTTGGGAGCAGAGTGGAGACCCAGTACTTC. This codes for CASSLVGSRVETQYF.

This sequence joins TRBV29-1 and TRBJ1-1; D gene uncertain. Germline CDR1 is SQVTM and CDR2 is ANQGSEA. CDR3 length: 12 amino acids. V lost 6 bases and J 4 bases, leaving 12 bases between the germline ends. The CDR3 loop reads CSVRPGSTEAFF. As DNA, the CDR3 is TGCAGCGTGCGCCCGGGGAGCACTGAAGCTTTCTTT.

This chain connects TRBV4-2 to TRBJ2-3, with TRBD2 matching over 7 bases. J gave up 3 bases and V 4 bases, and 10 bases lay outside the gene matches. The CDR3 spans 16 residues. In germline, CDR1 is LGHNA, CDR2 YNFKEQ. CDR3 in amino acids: CASSLVGSSGTDTQYF. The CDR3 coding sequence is TGTGCCAGCAGCCTAGTTGGGTCTAGCGGTACAGATACGCAGTATTTT.

CDR3 residues: CASSLGSSQPQHF. CDR3 nucleotide sequence: TGTGCCAGCAGCTTAGGGTCAAGCCAGCCCCAGCATTTT. The genes are TRBV7-9 and TRBJ1-5; D gene unclear. Per the germline V gene, CDR1 is SEHNR and CDR2 is FQNEAQ (reference sequence). The CDR3 consists of 13 residues. Between the trimmed V and J ends, which lost 1 base and 7 bases, there was a span of 8 bases.

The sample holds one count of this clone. CDR3 amino acids: CASSLLQGSGGELFF. The CDR3 nucleotides read TGTGCCAGCAGTTTACTTCAGGGGTCGGGCGGGGAGCTGTTTTTT. The chain employs TRBV27 and TRBJ2-2; tentatively, D is TRBD1 (6 bases). Germline CDR1 and CDR2: MNHEY and SMNVEV (reference sequence). V was cut by 2 bases and J by 7 bases, with 14 bases left in between. The CDR3 totals 15 residues.

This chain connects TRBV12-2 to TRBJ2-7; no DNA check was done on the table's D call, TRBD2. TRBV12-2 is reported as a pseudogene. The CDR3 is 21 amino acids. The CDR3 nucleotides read TGTGCAAGTCGCTTAGCGACAAGACTAGCGGGGGACCCGGGAAACAACTACGAGCAGTACTTC. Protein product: CASRLATRLAGDPGNNYEQYF.

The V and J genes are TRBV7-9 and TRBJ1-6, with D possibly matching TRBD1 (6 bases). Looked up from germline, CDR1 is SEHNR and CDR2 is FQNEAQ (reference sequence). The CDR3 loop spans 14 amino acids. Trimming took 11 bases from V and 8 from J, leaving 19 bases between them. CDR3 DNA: TGTGCCGGGGGGGATGGGGGCTCGTATTCACCCCTCCACTTT. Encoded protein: CAGGDGGSYSPLHF.

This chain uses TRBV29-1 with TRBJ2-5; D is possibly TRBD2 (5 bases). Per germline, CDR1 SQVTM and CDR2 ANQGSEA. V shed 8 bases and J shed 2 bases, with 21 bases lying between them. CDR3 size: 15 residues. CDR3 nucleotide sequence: TGCAGCCTTGCCTTGAGGGAAGTGCGTCAAGAGACCCAGTACTTC. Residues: CSLALREVRQETQYF.

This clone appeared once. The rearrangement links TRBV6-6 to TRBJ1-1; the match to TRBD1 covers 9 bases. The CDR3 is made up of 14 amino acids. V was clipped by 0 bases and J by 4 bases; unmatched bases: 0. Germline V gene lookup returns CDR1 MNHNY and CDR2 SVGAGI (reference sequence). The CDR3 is CASSYSTGGTEAFF. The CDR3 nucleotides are TGTGCCAGCAGTTACTCGACAGGGGGCACTGAAGCTTTCTTT.

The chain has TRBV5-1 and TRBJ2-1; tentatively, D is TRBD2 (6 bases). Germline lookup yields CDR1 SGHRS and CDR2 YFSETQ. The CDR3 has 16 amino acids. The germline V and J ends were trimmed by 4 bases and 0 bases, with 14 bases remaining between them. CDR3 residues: CASSGLAAGSYNEQFF. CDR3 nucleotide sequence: TGCGCCAGCAGCGGTTTAGCGGCAGGCTCCTACAATGAGCAGTTCTTC. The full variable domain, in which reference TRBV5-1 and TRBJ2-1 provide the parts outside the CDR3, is KAGVTQTPRYLIKTRGQQVTLSCSPISGHRSVSWYQQTPGQGLQFLFEYFSETQRNKGNFPGRFSGRQFSNSRSEMNVSTLELGDSALYLCASSGLAAGSYNEQFFGPGTRLTVL.

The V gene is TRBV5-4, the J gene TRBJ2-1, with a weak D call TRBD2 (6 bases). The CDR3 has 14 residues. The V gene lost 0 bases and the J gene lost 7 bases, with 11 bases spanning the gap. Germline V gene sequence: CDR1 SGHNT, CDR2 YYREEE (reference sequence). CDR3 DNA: TGTGCCAGCAGCTTGGTAGGGACTCAGAATGAGCAGTTCTTC. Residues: CASSLVGTQNEQFF.

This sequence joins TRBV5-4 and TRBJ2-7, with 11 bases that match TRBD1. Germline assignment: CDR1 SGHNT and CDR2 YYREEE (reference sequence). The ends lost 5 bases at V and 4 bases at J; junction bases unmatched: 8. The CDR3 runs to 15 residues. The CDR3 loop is CASRQGQGVGYEQYF. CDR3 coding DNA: TGTGCCAGCAGACAGGGACAGGGGGTAGGTTACGAGCAGTACTTC.

The DNA of the CDR3 is TGCGCCAGCAGCCCGCAGACCGGGGAGCTGTTTTTT. It specifies CASSPQTGELFF. The rearrangement uses TRBV4-1 and TRBJ2-2, with D unclear. In germline, CDR1 is MGHRA, CDR2 YSYEKL. The V and J ends lost 4 bases and 5 bases respectively, with 5 bases between them. This CDR3 comprises 12 residues.

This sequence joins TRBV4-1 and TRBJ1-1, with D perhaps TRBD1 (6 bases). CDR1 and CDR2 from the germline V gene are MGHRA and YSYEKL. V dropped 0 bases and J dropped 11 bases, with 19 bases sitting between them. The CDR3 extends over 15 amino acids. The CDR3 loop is CASSQEATDLRGAFF. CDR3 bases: TGCGCCAGCAGCCAAGAGGCGACAGACCTAAGGGGGGCTTTCTTT.

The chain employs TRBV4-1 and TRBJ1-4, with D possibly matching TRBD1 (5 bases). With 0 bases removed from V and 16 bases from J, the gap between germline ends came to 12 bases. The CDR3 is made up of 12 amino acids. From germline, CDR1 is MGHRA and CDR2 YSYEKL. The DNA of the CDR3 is TGCGCCAGCAGCCAAGATCTAGACAGAAGGTTTTTT. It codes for CASSQDLDRRFF.